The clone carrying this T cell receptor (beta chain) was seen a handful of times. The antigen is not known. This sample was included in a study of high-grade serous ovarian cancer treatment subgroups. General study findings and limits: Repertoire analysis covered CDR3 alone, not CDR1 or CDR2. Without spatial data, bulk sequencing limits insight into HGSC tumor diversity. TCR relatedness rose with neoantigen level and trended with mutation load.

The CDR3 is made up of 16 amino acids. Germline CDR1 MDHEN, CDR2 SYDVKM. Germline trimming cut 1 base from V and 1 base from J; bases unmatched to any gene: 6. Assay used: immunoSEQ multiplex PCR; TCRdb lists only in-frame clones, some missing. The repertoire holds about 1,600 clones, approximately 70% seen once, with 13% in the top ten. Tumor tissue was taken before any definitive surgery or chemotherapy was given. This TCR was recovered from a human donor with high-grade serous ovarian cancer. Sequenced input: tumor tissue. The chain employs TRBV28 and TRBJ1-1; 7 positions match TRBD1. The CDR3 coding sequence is TGTGCCAGCAGTTTATACCGAGGGGACAGGAACACTGAAGCTTTCTTT. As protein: CASSLYRGDRNTEAFF.